This TCR beta chain was recovered during a study of cytomegalovirus exposure and HLA in healthy donors (dated by TCRdb to 2016 to 2017). Regarding the study in general: An earlier analysis of approximately 640 of the donors reported roughly 300 Gb of sequence data and roughly 110 million unique TCR beta sequences from about 179 million T cells. Approximately 300 gigabases of sequencing data and 75 million to 85 million unique TCR sequences made up an early release that covered several hundred HLA-typed donors. Of the roughly 390 genotyped donors, around 81% fell in the genetic ancestry cluster associated with self-reported Caucasian donors. The aim of the study was to test whether cataloging public T cell receptors could identify signatures of past pathogen exposure. The study used immunosequencing to profile the T cell repertoires of more than 650 subjects and linked those repertoires to cytomegalovirus serostatus. A separate validation cohort of over 95 different subjects was used in addition to the roughly 640-subject first cohort. To predict cytomegalovirus infection status, the study brought together high-throughput TCR immunosequencing, statistical association of individual TCRs with disease status, and machine learning. In a later analysis, previously published TCR beta repertoires from some 640 donors were re-analyzed and high-resolution HLA genotyping was added so that TCR occurrence patterns could be studied. Rather than using new phenotypic data, the later analysis identified candidate immune exposures from TCR beta sequences and from how often those sequences occurred across donors. In an earlier analysis of a few hundred of the donors, high-throughput TCR beta sequencing was used to judge whether each TCR beta V gene segment behaved as functional or pseudogenic. Donor age, sex, ethnicity and CMV serostatus were compiled together with the repertoire data. Genome-wide SNP genotypes for about three fifths of the roughly 670 donors were used in a later genetic analysis, which treated that subset as a discovery cohort. All discovery cohort repertoires had been generated on a single sequencing platform. Both class I and class II loci were covered by HLA typing, at four-digit resolution. Typing coverage varied by locus: about 629-640 donors for A, B, C, DRB1 and DQB1; more than 500 for DQA1; more than 600 for DPA1; approximately 490 for DPB1. Because of strong linkage in the cohort, four to six DR-DQ haplotypes were treated as single units for association and clustering. Among about 400 genotyped donors of the cohort, an average of around 250,000 unique TCR beta nucleotide sequences was sequenced per donor, of which 15% to 20% were non-productive.

The protocol used for the library was the immunoSEQ multiplex PCR assay. For the multiplex PCR, a mixture combining 60 forward primers for TCR Vbeta segments and 13 reverse primers for TCR Jbeta segments was used. A multiplex PCR assay on genomic DNA amplified the CDR3 region of rearranged TCR beta genes. On the Illumina HiSeq System, the amplified TCR beta libraries were sequenced as 87-base-pair reads. The authors' analysis ran thus. A later analysis tallied 75 million to 95 million unique TCR beta chains across the 666 repertoires, and around 12 million of those chains were shared by two or more donors. Raw reads were error-corrected and collapsed into unique sequences with a nearest-neighbor algorithm that merged closely related sequences to remove PCR and sequencing errors. CDR3 sequences were aligned to IMGT reference sequences to assign V, D and J gene segments. For a sequence to be retained, a match of at least six nucleotides to both a V gene segment and a J gene segment was required. A rearrangement was called productive if the CDR3 had no stop codons and remained in frame with V and J, and every other rearrangement was called non-productive. CDR3 was defined by IMGT convention, running from the second conserved V-encoded cysteine to the conserved J-encoded phenylalanine. The earlier analysis of 500 to 650 of the donors excluded any sequence lacking an unambiguous match to a single V gene segment. An earlier analysis of 587 of the donors called V segments functional above 56.7% productive rearrangements and segregating when the between-donor standard deviation exceeded 5%. A statistical classification framework was developed to diagnose cytomegalovirus status using the catalog of TCR beta chain sequences. In a later analysis, V and J genes were assigned by comparing TCR nucleotide sequences against IMGT/GENE-DB human TR gene sequences. The TCRdist pipeline was used in a later analysis to assign CDR3 sequences and most-parsimonious VDJ recombination scenarios. In a later analysis, each TCR beta chain was defined by its CDR3 amino acid sequence together with its V-gene family, and reads without a unique V-gene family were excluded. To address suspected cross-contamination and a sequencing artifact, a later analysis removed roughly 640 highly shared, low-generation-probability nucleotide sequences. For each public chain, a later analysis derived a clonal expansion index from normalized ranks of inferred template counts within each repertoire. Generation probabilities in a later analysis came from a VDJ recombination model fitted to out-of-frame rearrangements, and those results were checked against IGoR. A later analysis scored TCR-TCR, TCR-HLA and TCR-CMV co-occurrence with hypergeometric tests, applying a repertoire-size bias correction to TCR pairs. A later analysis estimated false discovery rates by permuting HLA or CMV assignments 20 times. In a later analysis, co-occurring TCRs were grouped with DBSCAN, and TCRdist sequence similarity was added when clustering was performed within HLA-allele-positive subsets. Co-occurrence clustering excluded repertoires with fewer than 30,000 or more than 120,000 public chains, plus five with anomalous nucleotide sharing. TCRdb's version of the immuneACCESS table is confined to in-frame rearrangements and falls short of the full clone set. An unresolved V gene accounts for under half of the shortfall where checked; the remainder is of unknown origin. V and J calls and clone size are given by that table; D and trimming were obtained from the DNA. Here the sample has under 110,000 clones; roughly 79% occur a single time. The top ten constitute roughly 4% of the sample.

Trimming leaves V shorter by 0 bases and J shorter by 4 bases, with the junction holding 2 bases beyond the gene matches. Taken from cysteine to phenylalanine, the CDR3 has 16 residues. Only the CDR3 portion is preserved as DNA: 48 bases, with reading frame beginning at the first base. CDR1 and CDR2 are read off the germline V gene (reference sequence) as SGHNT and YYREEE. Comments on this clone: What antigen it recognizes has not been identified. No base quality information exists; no much larger clone differs at one position.

The cohort comprised some 700 healthy bone marrow donors. All cohort members were sampled while nominally healthy, although unrecorded immune exposures were likely present. The donor was CMV seronegative and belonged to the group of around 350 seronegative cohort members. Each donor provided a peripheral blood sample, and peripheral blood mononuclear cells were used for TCR beta sequencing. Genomic DNA extraction from the blood cell samples was performed with the Qiagen DNeasy Blood Extraction Kit. The research as a whole found: In the study, 150 to 200 TCR beta chains were listed as associated with cytomegalovirus. Cytomegalovirus status was reported to be diagnosed by the classifier with high specificity and sensitivity in both the original and validation cohorts. A further reported finding was that TCR beta sequences accurately predicted the HLA-A and HLA-B alleles for most subjects in the first cohort. Because counts were too low, seventeen rarely observed V segments, including chromosome 9 orphons, were excluded from the earlier analysis of around 590 of the donors. An earlier analysis of some 590 of the donors showed that most TCR beta V segments appeared in productive rearrangements either about 87% or about 30% of the time, which broadly matched IMGT annotations. The sequencing pipeline was judged likely to have produced a cluster of highly shared sequence variants as a technical artifact. Across donors, most TCR sequences were observed very rarely, whereas some public TCRs were present in many individuals. Compared with equally common non-associated chains, HLA-associated TCR beta chains in a later analysis were more clonally expanded and had lower generation probabilities. CMV serostatus was the only immune exposure information available for the cohort. The authors suggested that the approach could potentially be extended to other disease states and immunological phenotypes. A later analysis found that most CMV-associated TCR beta chains appeared HLA-restricted, with HLA associations seemingly driven largely by CMV exposure. In a later analysis, TCR association rates were found to vary across HLA loci, with the most associated TCRs seen for DRB1 alleles and the fewest for HLA-C alleles. At a false discovery rate of 0.05, a later analysis linked about 16,000 TCR beta sequences to specific HLA alleles. Because some donors lacked HLA typing at each locus, the association tests relied only on the typed subset. The cohort was sequenced for TCR beta chains only, and without alpha or paired-chain data the features that could be detected were limited. A later analysis reported that several top co-occurrence clusters appeared linked to parvovirus B19, influenza, CMV and Epstein-Barr virus. Correlated functional status among segregating V segments might reflect linkage disequilibrium, but an unknown experimental factor could not be ruled out. When HLA alleles, especially DR and DQ, strongly co-occurred, TCR associations were difficult to assign to individual alleles. Some IMGT-functional V segments, including TRBV6-2 and TRBV6-3, could not be told apart with the 87-base-pair reads, so those segments were excluded. The presence/absence analyses assumed that sequencing depth was roughly uniform across donors, and that assumption may not be true. An association between a missense DCLRE1C variant and V-gene and J-gene trimming of TCR beta chains was found in a later genetic analysis and replicated in an independent cohort. In a later genetic analysis, fewer N-insertions in productive TCRs were reported among donors in an Asian-associated ancestry cluster than the roughly 700-donor mean. In vitro tests confirmed that a few of the cytomegalovirus-associated TCR beta chains recognize cytomegalovirus antigens.

Source material: PBMCs. The chain links TRBV5-4 with TRBJ2-2, with TRBD2 identical over 11 junction bases. The clonotype originates from a man between 35 and 55 years old in good health and CMV-seronegative. The CDR3: CASSLGLAGTTGELFF. The bases read TGTGCCAGCAGCTTGGGACTAGCGGGGACCACCGGGGAGCTGTTTTTT.